A selection of T cell receptor beta chains follows, all from one sample in a study of cytomegalovirus exposure and HLA in healthy donors. Repertoires were generated with immunoSEQ multiplex PCR, while TCRdb's copy carries only in-frame clones and drops some. The repertoire includes 150,000 or so clones, around a tenth of them detected once, and approximately 1.9% sits in the top ten. The material sequenced was PBMCs. The receptors here all came from a man aged 50 to 60 in good health and CMV-seronegative. CDR3s include the opening cysteine and the closing phenylalanine or tryptophan. Fields, in order: CDR3 length, V gene, D gene, clone size, J gene, CDR3 protein, CDR3 DNA. D genes are given only for firm matches. Not every row has a clone size; where given, it reads once, few, many or a size class.

>18|TRBV4-2|TRBD1|few|TRBJ1-5
CASSLGQGRGYSNQPQHF
TGTGCCAGCAGCCTTGGACAGGGAAGGGGCTATAGCAATCAGCCCCAGCATTTT
>16|TRBV6-5|TRBD1|-|TRBJ2-7
CASSYTRQGSGGEQYF
TGTGCCAGCAGTTACACCCGACAGGGGAGCGGCGGCGAGCAGTACTTC
>15|TRBV5-1|-|-|TRBJ2-7
CASSLFQANGNEQYF
TGCGCCAGCAGCTTGTTCCAGGCAAACGGGAACGAGCAGTACTTC
>15|TRBV27|TRBD1|-|TRBJ1-2
CASSLRTGPAYGYTF
TGTGCCAGCAGTCTCAGGACAGGGCCGGCCTATGGCTACACCTTC
>15|TRBV7-9|-|few|TRBJ1-1
CASSLEPHGNTEAFF
TGTGCCAGCAGCTTAGAACCTCACGGGAACACTGAAGCTTTCTTT
>16|TRBV18|TRBD1|few|TRBJ1-5
CASSSQGASGNQPQHF
TGTGCCAGCTCATCACAGGGGGCTTCTGGCAATCAGCCCCAGCATTTT
>15|TRBV5-1|TRBD1|-|TRBJ2-7
CASSDTGAGSYEQYF
TGCGCCAGCAGCGACACAGGGGCCGGCTCCTACGAGCAGTACTTC
>15|TRBV18|TRBD1|-|TRBJ1-6
CASSPLGQNNSPLHF
TGTGCCAGCTCACCACTGGGACAGAATAATTCACCCCTCCACTTT
>14|TRBV6-5|TRBD1|-|TRBJ1-1
CASRLGQLNTEAFF
TGTGCCAGCCGTCTGGGACAGCTGAACACTGAAGCTTTCTTT
>16|TRBV30|-|few|TRBJ2-5
CAWSGLLSVGGMAQYF
TGTGCCTGGAGTGGCCTGTTATCGGTGGGGGGTATGGCCCAGTACTTC
>16|TRBV30|TRBD1|-|TRBJ1-1
CAWSLPPGQGIFEAFF
TGTGCCTGGAGTCTACCTCCGGGACAGGGAATCTTTGAAGCTTTCTTT
>13|TRBV29-1|-|-|TRBJ1-2
CSVEKMGGYGYTF
TGCAGCGTTGAGAAGATGGGGGGCTATGGCTACACCTTC